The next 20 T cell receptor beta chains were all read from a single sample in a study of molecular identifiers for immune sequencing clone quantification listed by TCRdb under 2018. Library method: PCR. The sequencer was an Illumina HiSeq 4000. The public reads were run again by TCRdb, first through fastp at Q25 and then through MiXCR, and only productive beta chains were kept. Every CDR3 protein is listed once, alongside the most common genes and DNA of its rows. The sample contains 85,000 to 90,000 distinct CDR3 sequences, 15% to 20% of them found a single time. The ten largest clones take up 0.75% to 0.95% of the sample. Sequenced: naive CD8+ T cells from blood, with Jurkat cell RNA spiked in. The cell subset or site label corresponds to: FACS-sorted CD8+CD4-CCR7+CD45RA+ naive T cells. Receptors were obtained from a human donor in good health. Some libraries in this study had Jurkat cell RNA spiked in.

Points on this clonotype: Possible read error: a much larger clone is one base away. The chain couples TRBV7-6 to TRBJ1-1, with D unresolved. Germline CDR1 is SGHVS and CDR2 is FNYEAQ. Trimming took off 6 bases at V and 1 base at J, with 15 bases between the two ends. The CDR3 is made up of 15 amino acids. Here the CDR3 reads CASSSPQERNTEAFF. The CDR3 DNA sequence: TGTGCCAGCAGTTCTCCTCAGGAGAGGAACACTGAAGCTTTCTTT.

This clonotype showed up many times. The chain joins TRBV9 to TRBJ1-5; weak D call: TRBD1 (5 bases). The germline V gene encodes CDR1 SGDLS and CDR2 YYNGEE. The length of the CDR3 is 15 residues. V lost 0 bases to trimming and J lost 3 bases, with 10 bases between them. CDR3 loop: CASSVGPGNNQPQHF. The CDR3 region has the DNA TGTGCCAGCAGCGTAGGTCCAGGGAACAATCAGCCCCAGCATTTT.

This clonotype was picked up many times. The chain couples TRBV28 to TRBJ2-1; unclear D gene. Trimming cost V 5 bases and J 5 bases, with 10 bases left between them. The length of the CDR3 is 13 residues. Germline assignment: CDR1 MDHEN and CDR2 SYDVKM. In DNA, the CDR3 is TGTGCCAGCAGTCCTCTCCCGGACAATGAGCAGTTCTTC. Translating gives CASSPLPDNEQFF.

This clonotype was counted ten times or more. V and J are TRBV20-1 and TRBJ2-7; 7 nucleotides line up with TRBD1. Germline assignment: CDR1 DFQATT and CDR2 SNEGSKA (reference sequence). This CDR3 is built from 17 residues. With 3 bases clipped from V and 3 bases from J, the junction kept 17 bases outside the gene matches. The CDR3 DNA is TGCAGTGCTAGTCGCCCCTCTACAGGGGTCTCCTTCTACGAGCAGTACTTC. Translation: CSASRPSTGVSFYEQYF.

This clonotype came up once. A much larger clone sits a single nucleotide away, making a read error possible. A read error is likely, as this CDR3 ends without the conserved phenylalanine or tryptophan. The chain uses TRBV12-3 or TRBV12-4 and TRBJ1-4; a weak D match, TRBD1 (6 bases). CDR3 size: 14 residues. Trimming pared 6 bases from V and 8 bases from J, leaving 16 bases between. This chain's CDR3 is CASRGAWGGEKLFL. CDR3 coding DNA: TGTGCCAGCAGGGGGGCGTGGGGTGGAGAAAAACTGTTTCTT.

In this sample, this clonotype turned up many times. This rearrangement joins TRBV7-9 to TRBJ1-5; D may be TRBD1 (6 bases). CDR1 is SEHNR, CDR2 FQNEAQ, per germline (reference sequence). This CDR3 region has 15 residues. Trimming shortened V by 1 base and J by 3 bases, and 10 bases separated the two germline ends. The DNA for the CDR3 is TGTGCCAGCAGCTTAGGCAGGGGTTACAATCAGCCCCAGCATTTT. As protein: CASSLGRGYNQPQHF.

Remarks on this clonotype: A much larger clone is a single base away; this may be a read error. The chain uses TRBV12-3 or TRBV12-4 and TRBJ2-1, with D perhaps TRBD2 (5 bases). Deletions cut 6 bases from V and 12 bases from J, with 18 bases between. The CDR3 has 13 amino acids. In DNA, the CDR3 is TGTGCCAGCAGGGGCAGACTAAGGGATGGGCAGTTCTTC. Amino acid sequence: CASRGRLRDGQFF.

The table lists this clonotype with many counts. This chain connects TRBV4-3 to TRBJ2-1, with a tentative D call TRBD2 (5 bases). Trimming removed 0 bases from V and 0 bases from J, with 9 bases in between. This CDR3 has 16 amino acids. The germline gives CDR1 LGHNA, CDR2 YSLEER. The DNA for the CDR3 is TGCGCCAGCAGCCAAGATAGGAGGAGCTCCTACAATGAGCAGTTCTTC. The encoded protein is CASSQDRRSSYNEQFF.

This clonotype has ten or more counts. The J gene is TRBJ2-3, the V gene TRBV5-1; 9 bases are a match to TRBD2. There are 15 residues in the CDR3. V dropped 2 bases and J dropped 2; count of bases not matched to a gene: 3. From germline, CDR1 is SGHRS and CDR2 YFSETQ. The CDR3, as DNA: TGCGCCAGCAGCTTTAGCGGGGGAGCCACAGATACGCAGTATTTT. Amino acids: CASSFSGGATDTQYF. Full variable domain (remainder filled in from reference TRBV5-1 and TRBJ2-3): KAGVTQTPRYLIKTRGQQVTLSCSPISGHRSVSWYQQTPGQGLQFLFEYFSETQRNKGNFPGRFSGRQFSNSRSEMNVSTLELGDSALYLCASSFSGGATDTQYFGPGTRLTVL.

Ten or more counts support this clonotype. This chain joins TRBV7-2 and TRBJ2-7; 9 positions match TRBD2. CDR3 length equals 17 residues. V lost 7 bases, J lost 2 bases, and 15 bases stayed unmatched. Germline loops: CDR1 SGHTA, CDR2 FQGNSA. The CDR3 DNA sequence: TGTGCCAGCAAACAAAGTAGCGGGCGGGGGGGGGCCTACGAGCAGTACTTC. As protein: CASKQSSGRGGAYEQYF.

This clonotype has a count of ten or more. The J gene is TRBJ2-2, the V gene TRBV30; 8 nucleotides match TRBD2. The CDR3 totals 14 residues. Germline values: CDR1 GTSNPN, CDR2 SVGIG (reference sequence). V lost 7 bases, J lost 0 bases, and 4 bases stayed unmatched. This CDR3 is CALSGGTNTGELFF. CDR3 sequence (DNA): TGTGCCTTATCGGGAGGGACGAACACCGGGGAGCTGTTTTTT.

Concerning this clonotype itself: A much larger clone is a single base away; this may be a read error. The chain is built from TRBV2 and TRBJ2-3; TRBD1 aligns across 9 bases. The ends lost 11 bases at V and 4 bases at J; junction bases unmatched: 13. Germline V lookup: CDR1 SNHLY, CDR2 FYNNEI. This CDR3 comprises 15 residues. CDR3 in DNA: TGTGCCGGCAAACTTGGGACAGGGTGGGCAGATACGCAGTATTTT. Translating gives CAGKLGTGWADTQYF.

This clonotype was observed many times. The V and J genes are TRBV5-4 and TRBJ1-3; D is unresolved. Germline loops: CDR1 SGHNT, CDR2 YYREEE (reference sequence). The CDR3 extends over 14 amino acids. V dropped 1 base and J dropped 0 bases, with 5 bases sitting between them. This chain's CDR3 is CASSLSGSGNTIYF. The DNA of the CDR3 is TGTGCCAGCAGCTTGTCCGGCTCTGGAAACACCATATATTTT.

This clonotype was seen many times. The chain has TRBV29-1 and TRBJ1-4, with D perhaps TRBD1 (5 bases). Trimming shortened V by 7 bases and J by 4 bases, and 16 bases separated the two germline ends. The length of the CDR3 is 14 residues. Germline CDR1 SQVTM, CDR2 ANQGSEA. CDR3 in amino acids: CSAHRDGNNEKLFF. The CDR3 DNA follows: TGCAGCGCGCACCGGGACGGCAATAATGAAAAACTGTTTTTT.

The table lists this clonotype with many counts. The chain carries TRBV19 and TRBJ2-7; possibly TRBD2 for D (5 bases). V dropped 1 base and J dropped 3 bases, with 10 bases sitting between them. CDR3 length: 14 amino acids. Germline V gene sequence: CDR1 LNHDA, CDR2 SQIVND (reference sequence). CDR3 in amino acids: CASSIGVRDYEQYF. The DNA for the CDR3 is TGTGCCAGTAGTATAGGGGTTCGGGACTACGAGCAGTACTTC.

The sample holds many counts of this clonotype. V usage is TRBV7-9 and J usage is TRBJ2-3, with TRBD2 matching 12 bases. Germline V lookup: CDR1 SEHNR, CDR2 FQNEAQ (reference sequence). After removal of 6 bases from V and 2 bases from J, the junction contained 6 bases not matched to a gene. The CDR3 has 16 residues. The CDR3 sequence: CASSPTSGGHTDTQYF. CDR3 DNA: TGTGCCAGCAGTCCCACTAGCGGGGGGCACACAGATACGCAGTATTTT. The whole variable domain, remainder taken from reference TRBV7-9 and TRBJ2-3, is DTGVSQNPRHKITKRGQNVTFRCDPISEHNRLYWYRQTLGQGPEFLTYFQNEAQLEKSRLLSDRFSAERPKGSFSTLEIQRTEQGDSAMYLCASSPTSGGHTDTQYFGPGTRLTVL.

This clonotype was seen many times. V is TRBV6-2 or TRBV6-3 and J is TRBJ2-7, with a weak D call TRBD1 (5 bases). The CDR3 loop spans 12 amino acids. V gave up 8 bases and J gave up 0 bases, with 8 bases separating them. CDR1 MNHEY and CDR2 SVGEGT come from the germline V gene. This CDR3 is CASGQVSYEQYF. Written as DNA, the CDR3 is TGTGCCAGCGGACAAGTCTCCTACGAGCAGTACTTC.

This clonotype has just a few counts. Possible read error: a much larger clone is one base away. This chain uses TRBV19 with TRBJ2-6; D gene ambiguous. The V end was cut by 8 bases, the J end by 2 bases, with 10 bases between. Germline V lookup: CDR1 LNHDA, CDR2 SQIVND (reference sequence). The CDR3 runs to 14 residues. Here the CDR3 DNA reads TGTGCCAGTGAGGACGGCCCTGGGGCCAACGTCCTGACTTTC. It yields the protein CASEDGPGANVLTF.

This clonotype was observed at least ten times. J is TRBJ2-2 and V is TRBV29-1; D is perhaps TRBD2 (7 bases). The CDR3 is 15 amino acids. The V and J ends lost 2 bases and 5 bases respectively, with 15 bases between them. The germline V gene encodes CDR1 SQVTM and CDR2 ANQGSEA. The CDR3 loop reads CSVEFAGAHTGELFF. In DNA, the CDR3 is TGCAGCGTTGAATTTGCGGGGGCGCATACCGGGGAGCTGTTTTTT.

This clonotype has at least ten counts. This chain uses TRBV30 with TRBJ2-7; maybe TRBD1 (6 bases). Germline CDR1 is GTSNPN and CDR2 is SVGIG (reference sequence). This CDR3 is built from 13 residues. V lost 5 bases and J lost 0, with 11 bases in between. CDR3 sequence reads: CAWERDNSYEQYF. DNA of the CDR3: TGTGCCTGGGAACGGGACAACTCCTACGAGCAGTACTTC.